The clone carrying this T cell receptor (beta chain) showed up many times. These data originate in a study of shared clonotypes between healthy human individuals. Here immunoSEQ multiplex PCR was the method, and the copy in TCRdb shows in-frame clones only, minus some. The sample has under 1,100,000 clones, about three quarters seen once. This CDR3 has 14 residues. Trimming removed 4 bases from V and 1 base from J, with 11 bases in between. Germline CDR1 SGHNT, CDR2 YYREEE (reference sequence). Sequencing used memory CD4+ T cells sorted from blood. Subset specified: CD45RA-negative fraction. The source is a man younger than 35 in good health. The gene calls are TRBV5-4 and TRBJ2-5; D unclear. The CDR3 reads CASSTQSGQETQYF. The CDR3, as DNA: TGTGCCAGCAGCACCCAGTCGGGCCAAGAGACCCAGTACTTC.